The clone carrying this TCR beta chain was seen at least ten times. The antigen remains undetermined. Germline V gene lookup returns CDR1 SGHTA and CDR2 FQGNSA. The CDR3 length is 15 residues. The V gene end was trimmed by 5 bases and the J gene end by 7 bases; junction bases not matched to a gene: 9. For the second PCR, which ran for roughly 7 to 11 cycles, a sample-barcoded 5' primer and a J-beta primer mix were used. TCRdb ran MiXCR on the 5' RACE reads and lists one entry per CDR3 protein. The sample records roughly 650,000 distinct CDR3 sequences, about 32% being singletons. The sample belongs to a study of blood T cells in healthy people across ages. Findings and caveats of the study: Older individuals had lower TCR beta diversity per million T cells (the decline was roughly linear).

The sample taken for sequencing was blood. The chain carries TRBV7-2 and TRBJ2-4, with 9 bases identical to TRBD1. The TCR originated in a woman over 75 in good health. The CDR3 sequence is CASSPRTGVGNIQYF. The CDR3 coding sequence is TGTGCCAGCAGCCCTCGGACAGGGGTGGGCAACATTCAGTACTTC.